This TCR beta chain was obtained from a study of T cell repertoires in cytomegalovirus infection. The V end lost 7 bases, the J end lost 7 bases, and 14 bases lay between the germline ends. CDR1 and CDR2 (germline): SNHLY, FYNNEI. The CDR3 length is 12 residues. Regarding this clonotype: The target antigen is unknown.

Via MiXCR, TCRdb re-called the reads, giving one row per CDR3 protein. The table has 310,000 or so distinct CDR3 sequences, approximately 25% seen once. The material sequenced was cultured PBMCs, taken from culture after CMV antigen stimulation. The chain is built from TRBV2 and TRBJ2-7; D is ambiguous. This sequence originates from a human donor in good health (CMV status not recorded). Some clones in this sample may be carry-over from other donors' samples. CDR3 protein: CASIRAPEEQYF. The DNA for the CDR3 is TGTGCCAGCATCCGGGCCCCGGAGGAGCAGTACTTC.